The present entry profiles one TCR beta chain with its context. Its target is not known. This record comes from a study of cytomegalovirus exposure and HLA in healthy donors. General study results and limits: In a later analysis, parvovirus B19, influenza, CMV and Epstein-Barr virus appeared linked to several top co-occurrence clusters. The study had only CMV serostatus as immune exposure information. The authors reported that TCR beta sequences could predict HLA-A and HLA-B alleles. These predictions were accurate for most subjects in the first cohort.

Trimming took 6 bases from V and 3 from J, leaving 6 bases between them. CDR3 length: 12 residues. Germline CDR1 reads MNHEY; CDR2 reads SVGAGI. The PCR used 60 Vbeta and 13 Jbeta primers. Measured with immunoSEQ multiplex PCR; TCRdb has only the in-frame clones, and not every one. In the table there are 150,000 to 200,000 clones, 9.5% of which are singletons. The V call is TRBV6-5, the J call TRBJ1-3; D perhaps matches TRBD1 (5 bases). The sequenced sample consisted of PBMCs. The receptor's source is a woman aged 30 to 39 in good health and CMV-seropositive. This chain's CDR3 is CASRTDGNTIYF. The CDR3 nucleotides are TGTGCCAGCAGGACAGATGGAAACACCATATATTTT.